Only a few counts were recorded for the clone carrying this TCR beta chain. The sorted Tregs were CD4+CD25+CD127-/low cells. Each CDR3 protein gets one entry after TCRdb re-called the 5' RACE reads with MiXCR. The repertoire consists of approximately 40,000 distinct CDR3 sequences, with approximately 22% occurring once and the leading ten covering under 5%. CDR3 length: 16 amino acids. Germline assignment: CDR1 SGDLS and CDR2 YYNGEE. Trimming at V came to 0 bases and at J to 6 bases, leaving 9 bases not matched to a gene. The chain joins TRBV9 to TRBJ2-1; 7 nucleotides align to TRBD2. The source material was Tregs sorted from blood. This receptor was taken from a female donor with breast cancer. The CDR3 reads CASSVGAGELVNEQFF. The CDR3 DNA reads as TGTGCCAGCAGCGTAGGGGCGGGAGAACTTGTCAATGAGCAGTTCTTC.